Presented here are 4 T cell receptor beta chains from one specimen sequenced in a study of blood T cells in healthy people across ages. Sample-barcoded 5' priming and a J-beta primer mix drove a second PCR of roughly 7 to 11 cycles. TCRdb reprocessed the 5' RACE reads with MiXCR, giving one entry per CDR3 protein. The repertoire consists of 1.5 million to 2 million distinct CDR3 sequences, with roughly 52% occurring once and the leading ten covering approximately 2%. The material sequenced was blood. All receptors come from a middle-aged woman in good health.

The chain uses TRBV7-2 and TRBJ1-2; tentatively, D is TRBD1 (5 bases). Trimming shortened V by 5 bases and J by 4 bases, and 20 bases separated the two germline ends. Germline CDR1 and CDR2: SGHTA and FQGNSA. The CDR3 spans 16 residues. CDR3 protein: CASSPSAGGGFYGYTF. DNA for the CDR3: TGTGCCAGCAGCCCGTCGGCGGGGGGGGGTTTCTATGGCTACACCTTC.

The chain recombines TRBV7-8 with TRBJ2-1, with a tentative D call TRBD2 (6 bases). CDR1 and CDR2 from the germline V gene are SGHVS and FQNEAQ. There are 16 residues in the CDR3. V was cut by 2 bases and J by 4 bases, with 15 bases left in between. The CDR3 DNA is TGTGCCAGCAGCTTATCTCGCGGGGTGACTTACAATGAGCAGTTCTTC. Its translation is CASSLSRGVTYNEQFF. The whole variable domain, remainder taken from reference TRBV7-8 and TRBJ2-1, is GAGVSQSPRYKVAKRGQDVALRCDPISGHVSLFWYQQALGQGPEFLTYFQNEAQLDKSGLPSDRFFAERPEGSVSTLKIQRTQQEDSAVYLCASSLSRGVTYNEQFFGPGTRLTVL.

The CDR3 protein is CSALNPGQGLFNQPQHF. CDR3 bases: TGCAGTGCTCTAAACCCGGGACAGGGGTTATTCAATCAGCCCCAGCATTTT. This chain connects TRBV20-1 to TRBJ1-5; 10 bases agree with TRBD1. From germline, CDR1 is DFQATT and CDR2 SNEGSKA (reference sequence). V gave up 5 bases and J gave up 3 bases; unmatched junction bases: 13. The CDR3 is 17 amino acids.

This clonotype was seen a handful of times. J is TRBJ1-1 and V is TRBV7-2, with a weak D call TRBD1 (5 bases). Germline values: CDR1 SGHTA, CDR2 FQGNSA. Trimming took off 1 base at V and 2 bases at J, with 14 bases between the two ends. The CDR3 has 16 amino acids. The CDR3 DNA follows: TGTGCCAGCAGCTTAGACAGAGGGGCGGCCAACACTGAAGCTTTCTTT. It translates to CASSLDRGAANTEAFF.